This T cell receptor (beta chain) is drawn from a study of T cells in Graves' hyperthyroidism and ophthalmopathy. Study context: Before any treatment, at initial diagnosis, peripheral blood was collected.

From more than 9 ml of fresh peripheral blood, PBMCs were isolated. Trimming removed 9 bases at V and 9 bases at J, with 26 bases between. The V gene's germline CDR1 is KGHDR and CDR2 SFDVKD. The CDR3 is 16 residues long. RNA transcripts gave rise to amplified TCR beta CDR3 regions. HTBI primers drove first-round RT-PCR of the TCR CDR3. TCRdb ran MiXCR on the multiplex PCR reads and lists one entry per CDR3 protein. The sample yields fewer than 550,000 distinct CDR3 sequences, approximately 24% seen once. The sequencing input was blood. The V gene is TRBV24-1, the J gene TRBJ2-1; D perhaps matches TRBD2 (7 bases). This clonotype originated in a woman aged 25 to 45 with Graves' ophthalmopathy. The CDR3 loop is CATAQIEGGPFGEQFF. CDR3 nucleotides: TGTGCCACCGCCCAGATCGAGGGGGGGCCGTTTGGTGAGCAGTTCTTC.